The 13 T cell receptor beta chains listed next were all sequenced from one sample in a study of CD8 T cells in ankylosing spondylitis. MiXCR was run by TCRdb on the 5' RACE reads, yielding one entry per CDR3 protein. The sample shows fewer than 150,000 distinct CDR3 sequences, approximately 7.4% of them seen only once. Sequencing used blood, either unsorted or a sorted T cell fraction (not recorded which). These receptor sequences come from a female donor with ankylosing spondylitis or in good health (not recorded which).

This clonotype occurred a few times. The rearrangement joins TRBV7-2 to TRBJ2-2, with TRBD2 matching 9 bases. V gave up 4 bases and J gave up 1 base; unmatched junction bases: 4. This CDR3 comprises 16 residues. Germline CDR1 is SGHTA and CDR2 is FQGNSA. The CDR3 is CASSSLAGVNTGELFF. Here the CDR3 DNA reads TGTGCCAGCAGCTCATTAGCGGGGGTGAACACCGGGGAGCTGTTTTTT.

The table lists this clonotype with many counts. The J gene is TRBJ1-2, the V gene TRBV12-3 or TRBV12-4; D possibly corresponds to TRBD1 (5 bases). Trimming left V 4 bases short and J 8 bases short, with 14 bases between. The CDR3 spans 13 residues. CDR3 nucleotide sequence: TGTGCCAGCAGTTCCGGGACCTCAGGGGGCTACACCTTC. This gives the protein CASSSGTSGGYTF.

The rearrangement joins TRBV6-5 to TRBJ1-2; 7 positions agree with TRBD1. Germline V gives CDR1 MNHEY, CDR2 SVGAGI. Losses at the gene ends were 5 bases for V and 7 bases for J; bases not matched to a gene: 13. This CDR3 region has 15 residues. CDR3 DNA: TGTGCCAGCAGTCCTGAAGGGACAGTCGGCCCTGGCTACACCTTC. It translates to CASSPEGTVGPGYTF.

The CDR3 region has the DNA TGTGCCAGCAGTCCGGACGGAGCTAACTATGGCTACACCTTC. Translated, it gives CASSPDGANYGYTF. This chain uses TRBV25-1 with TRBJ1-2, with no clear D. CDR1 and CDR2 from the germline V gene are MGHDK and SYGVNS. The V and J ends lost 5 bases and 0 bases respectively, with 10 bases between them. The CDR3 sequence is 14 residues long.

This chain joins TRBV28 and TRBJ2-2, with TRBD1 matching 7 bases. The CDR3 contains 14 residues. V trimming: 6 bases; J trimming: 8 bases; junction bases outside the gene matches: 9. Per germline, CDR1 MDHEN and CDR2 SYDVKM. The CDR3 bases are TGTGCCAGCAGCCTCACAGGGGCGACTGGGGAGCTGTTTTTT. It encodes CASSLTGATGELFF.

Details on this clonotype: A much larger clone lies a single base off, so this may be a read error. The chain couples TRBV7-7 to TRBJ2-5; D possibly matches TRBD1 or TRBD2 (5 bases each). Germline CDR1 and CDR2: SSHAT and FNYEAQ (reference sequence). The CDR3 loop spans 15 amino acids. CDR3 in amino acids: CASSLLGTGQETQYF. CDR3 DNA: TGTGCTAGCAGCTTATTAGGGACGGGCCAAGAGACCCAGTACTTC.

This clonotype was observed at least ten times. This rearrangement joins TRBV5-4 to TRBJ2-7; 11 nucleotides align to TRBD1. Trimming took 3 bases from V and 7 from J; bases not matched to a gene: 6. The CDR3 contains 14 residues. Germline V CDR1 and CDR2: SGHNT, YYREEE (reference sequence). The CDR3 nucleotides read TGTGCCAGCAGCTCCACCGGGACAGGGGGTGAGCAGTACTTC. This sequence encodes CASSSTGTGGEQYF.

This clonotype was counted a few times. The chain combines TRBV7-3 with TRBJ1-2, with a tentative D call TRBD1 (6 bases). The CDR3 loop spans 12 amino acids. Germline V gene sequence: CDR1 SGHTA, CDR2 FQGTGA. Trimming pared 3 bases from V and 6 bases from J, leaving 8 bases between. The CDR3: CASSLAGDGYTF. For the CDR3, the DNA is TGTGCCAGCAGCTTGGCAGGGGATGGCTACACCTTC. Together with reference TRBV7-3 and TRBJ1-2, the CDR3 gives the full variable domain: GAGVSQTPSNKVTEKGKYVELRCDPISGHTALYWYRQSLGQGPEFLIYFQGTGAADDSGLPNDRFFAVRPEGSVSTLKIQRTERGDSAVYLCASSLAGDGYTFGSGTRLTVV.

Many counts were recorded for this clonotype. V and J are TRBV12-3 or TRBV12-4 and TRBJ2-1, with 7 bases identical to TRBD2. The CDR3 length is 14 residues. J gave up 8 bases and V 3 bases, and 7 bases lay outside the gene matches. The CDR3 spells CASSFAGGGDEQFF. The DNA of the CDR3 is TGTGCCAGCAGTTTCGCCGGTGGGGGGGATGAGCAGTTCTTC.

This rearrangement joins TRBV27 to TRBJ2-1, with D unresolved. Per the germline V gene, CDR1 is MNHEY and CDR2 is SMNVEV (reference sequence). The CDR3 totals 14 residues. The V and J ends lost 4 bases and 6 bases respectively, with 13 bases between them. The CDR3 DNA sequence: TGTGCCAGCAGTTCGAAGCCCTGGCCCAATGAGCAGTTCTTC. This gives the protein CASSSKPWPNEQFF.

This clonotype has ten or more counts. This chain joins TRBV28 and TRBJ2-2, with TRBD2 as a possible D gene (5 bases). The germline V and J ends were trimmed by 3 bases and 7 bases, with 6 bases remaining between them. CDR1 is MDHEN and CDR2 is SYDVKM in the germline V gene. CDR3 length: 12 residues. The CDR3 DNA sequence: TGTGCCAGCAGTTTCGGGGTCGGGGAGCTGTTTTTT. Protein: CASSFGVGELFF.

V usage is TRBV7-2 and J usage is TRBJ2-7; D possibly corresponds to TRBD2 (5 bases). This CDR3 comprises 13 residues. CDR1 and CDR2 (germline): SGHTA, FQGNSA. V dropped 1 base and J dropped 5 bases, with 9 bases sitting between them. The CDR3 is CASSLVGGNEQYF. The CDR3 nucleotides read TGTGCCAGCAGCTTAGTCGGAGGAAACGAGCAGTACTTC.

The sample holds many counts of this clonotype. The DNA of the CDR3 is TGCAGTGCTCTTTCCCTAGCGGAAGGAGATACGCAGTATTTT. It yields the protein CSALSLAEGDTQYF. The chain employs TRBV20-1 and TRBJ2-3, with 7 bases aligning to TRBD2. Trimming took 5 bases from V and 5 from J; bases not matched to a gene: 10. This CDR3 contains 14 residues. Germline CDR1 reads DFQATT; CDR2 reads SNEGSKA (reference sequence).